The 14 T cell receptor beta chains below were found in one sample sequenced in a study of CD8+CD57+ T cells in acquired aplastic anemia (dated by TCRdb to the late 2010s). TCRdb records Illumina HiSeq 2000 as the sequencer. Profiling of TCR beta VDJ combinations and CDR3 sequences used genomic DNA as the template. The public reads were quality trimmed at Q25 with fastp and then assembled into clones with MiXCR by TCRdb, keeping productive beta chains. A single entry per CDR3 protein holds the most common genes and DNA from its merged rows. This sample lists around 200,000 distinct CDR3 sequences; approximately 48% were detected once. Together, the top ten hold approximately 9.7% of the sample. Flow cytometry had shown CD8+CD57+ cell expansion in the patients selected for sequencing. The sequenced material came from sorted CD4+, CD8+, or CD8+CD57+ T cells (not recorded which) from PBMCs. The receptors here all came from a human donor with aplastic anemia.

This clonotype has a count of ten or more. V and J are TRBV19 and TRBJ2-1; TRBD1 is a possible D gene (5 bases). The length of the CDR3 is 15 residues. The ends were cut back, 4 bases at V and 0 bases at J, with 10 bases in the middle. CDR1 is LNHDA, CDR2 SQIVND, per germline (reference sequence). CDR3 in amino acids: CASSTREYSYNEQFF. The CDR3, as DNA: TGTGCCAGTAGTACCAGGGAATACTCCTACAATGAGCAGTTCTTC.

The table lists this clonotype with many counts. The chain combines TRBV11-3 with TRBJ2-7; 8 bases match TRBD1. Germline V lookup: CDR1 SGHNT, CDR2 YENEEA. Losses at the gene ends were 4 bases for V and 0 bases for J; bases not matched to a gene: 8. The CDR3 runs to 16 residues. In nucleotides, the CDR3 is TGTGCCAGCAGCTCGCCAGGGGGCCGGAGCTCCTACGAGCAGTACTTC. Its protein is CASSSPGGRSSYEQYF.

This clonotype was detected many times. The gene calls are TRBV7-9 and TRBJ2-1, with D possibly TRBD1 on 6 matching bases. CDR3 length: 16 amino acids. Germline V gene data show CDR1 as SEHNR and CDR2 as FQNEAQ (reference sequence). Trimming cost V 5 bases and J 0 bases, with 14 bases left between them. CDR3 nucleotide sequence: TGTGCCAGCAGCCCCCACAGGGTCAGCTCCTACAATGAGCAGTTCTTC. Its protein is CASSPHRVSSYNEQFF.

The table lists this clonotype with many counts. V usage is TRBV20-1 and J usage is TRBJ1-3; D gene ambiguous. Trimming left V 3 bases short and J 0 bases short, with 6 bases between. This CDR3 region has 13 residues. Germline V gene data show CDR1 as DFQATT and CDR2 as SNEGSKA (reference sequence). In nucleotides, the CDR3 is TGCAGTGCTAGGCGGTTCTCTGGAAACACCATATATTTT. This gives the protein CSARRFSGNTIYF.

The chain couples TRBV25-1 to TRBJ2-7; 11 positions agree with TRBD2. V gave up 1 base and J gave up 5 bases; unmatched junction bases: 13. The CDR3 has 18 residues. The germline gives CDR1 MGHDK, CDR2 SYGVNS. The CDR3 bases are TGTGCCAGCAGTGAATTAGGGACTAGCGGTACGCCCAGGGACGAGCAGTACTTC. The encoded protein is CASSELGTSGTPRDEQYF.

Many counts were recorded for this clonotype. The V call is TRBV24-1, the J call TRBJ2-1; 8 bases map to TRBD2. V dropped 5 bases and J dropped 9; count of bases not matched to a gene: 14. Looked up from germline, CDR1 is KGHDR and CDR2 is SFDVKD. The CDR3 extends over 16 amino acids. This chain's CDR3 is CATSVSLTSAVGEQFF. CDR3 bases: TGTGCCACCAGTGTTTCTTTGACTAGCGCGGTCGGTGAGCAGTTCTTC.

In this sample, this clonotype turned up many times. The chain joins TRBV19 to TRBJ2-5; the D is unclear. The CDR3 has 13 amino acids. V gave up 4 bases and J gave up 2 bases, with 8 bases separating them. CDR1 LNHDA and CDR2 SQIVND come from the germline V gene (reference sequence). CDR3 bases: TGTGCCAGTAGTACAATCCCTCAAGAGACCCAGTACTTC. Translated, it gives CASSTIPQETQYF.

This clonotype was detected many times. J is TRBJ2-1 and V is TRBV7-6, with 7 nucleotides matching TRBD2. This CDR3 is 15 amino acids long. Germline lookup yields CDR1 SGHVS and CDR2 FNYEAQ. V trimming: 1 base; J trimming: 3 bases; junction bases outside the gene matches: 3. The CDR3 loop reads CASSLGGGIYNEQFF. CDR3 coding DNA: TGTGCCAGCAGCTTAGGGGGGGGAATCTACAATGAGCAGTTCTTC.

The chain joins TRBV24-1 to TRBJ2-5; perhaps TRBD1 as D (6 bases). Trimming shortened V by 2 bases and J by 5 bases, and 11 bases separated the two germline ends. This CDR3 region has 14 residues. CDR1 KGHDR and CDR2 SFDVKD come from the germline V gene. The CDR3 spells CATSDSRQVETQYF. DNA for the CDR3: TGTGCCACCAGTGATTCACGACAGGTGGAGACCCAGTACTTC.

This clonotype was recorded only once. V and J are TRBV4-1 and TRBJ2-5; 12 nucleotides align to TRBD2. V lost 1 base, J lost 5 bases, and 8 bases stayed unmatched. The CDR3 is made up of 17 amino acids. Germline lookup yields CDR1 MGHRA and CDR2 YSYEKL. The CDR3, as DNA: TGCGCCAGCAGCCAAGCCCCTAGCGGGGGGGAGGAGGAGACCCAGTACTTC. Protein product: CASSQAPSGGEEETQYF.

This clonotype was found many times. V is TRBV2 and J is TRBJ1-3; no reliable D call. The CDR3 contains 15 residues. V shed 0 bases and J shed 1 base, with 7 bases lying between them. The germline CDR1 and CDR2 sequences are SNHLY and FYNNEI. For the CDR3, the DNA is TGTGCCAGCAGTGAAGCGAGGGTTTCTGGAAACACCATATATTTT. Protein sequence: CASSEARVSGNTIYF.

The chain's CDR3 is CASSLEIEGPTQYF. CDR3 in DNA: TGTGCCAGCAGCTTAGAAATAGAGGGCCCTACGCAGTATTTT. The V gene is TRBV11-2, the J gene TRBJ2-3; a weak D match, TRBD2 (5 bases). Germline CDR1 SGHAT, CDR2 FQNNGV. CDR3 size: 14 residues. V lost 0 bases, J lost 8 bases, and 12 bases lay in between.

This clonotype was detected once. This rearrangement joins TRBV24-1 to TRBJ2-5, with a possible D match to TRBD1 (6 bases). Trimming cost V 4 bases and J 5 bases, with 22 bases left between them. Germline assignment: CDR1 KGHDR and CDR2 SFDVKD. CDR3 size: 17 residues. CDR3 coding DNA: TGTGCCACCAGTGACCCGATTTTTTCAGGGGCCGGGGAGACCCAGTACTTC. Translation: CATSDPIFSGAGETQYF.

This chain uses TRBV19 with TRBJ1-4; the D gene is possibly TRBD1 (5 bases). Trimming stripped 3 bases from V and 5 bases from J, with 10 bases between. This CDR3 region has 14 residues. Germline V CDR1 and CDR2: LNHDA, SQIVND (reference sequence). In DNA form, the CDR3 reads TGTGCCAGTAGTATTGGGGCTGTAAATGAAAAACTGTTTTTT. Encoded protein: CASSIGAVNEKLFF.